A single sample is the source of the 7 T cell receptor beta chains below, sequenced in a study of cytomegalovirus exposure and HLA in healthy donors. This PCR relied on a set of 60 Vbeta primers and 13 Jbeta primers. Assay: immunoSEQ multiplex PCR; the TCRdb copy retains only in-frame clones and omits some. The data show around 150,000 clones, around 77% seen once. The specimen was PBMCs. Receptor source: a young man in good health.

The rearrangement links TRBV27 to TRBJ1-4; 8 nucleotides line up with TRBD1. J gave up 6 bases and V 1 base, and 7 bases lay outside the gene matches. Looked up from germline, CDR1 is MNHEY and CDR2 is SMNVEV (reference sequence). The CDR3 totals 16 residues. The CDR3 DNA is TGTGCCAGCAGTTTATTTGGGGAGGACAGGGATGAAAAACTGTTTTTT. Translated, it gives CASSLFGEDRDEKLFF.

V is TRBV5-1 and J is TRBJ1-1; 10 nucleotides align to TRBD1. The CDR3 length is 15 residues. Germline V lookup: CDR1 SGHRS, CDR2 YFSETQ. The junction had 8 bases not matched to a gene; V was cut back by 4 bases and J by 5 bases. CDR3 region: CASSREGQGRTEAFF. The DNA of the CDR3 is TGCGCCAGCAGCCGCGAGGGACAGGGGAGGACTGAAGCTTTCTTT.

V is TRBV19 and J is TRBJ1-1; D uncertain. The V and J ends lost 7 bases and 5 bases respectively, with 20 bases between them. This CDR3 has 15 amino acids. Per germline, CDR1 LNHDA and CDR2 SQIVND (reference sequence). The CDR3 nucleotides are TGTGCCAGTACCCATCGGGGTGTCCGGAGGACTGAAGCTTTCTTT. This gives the protein CASTHRGVRRTEAFF.

The chain employs TRBV15 and TRBJ2-5, with 9 bases fitting TRBD2. The CDR3 loop spans 19 amino acids. CDR1 LNHNV and CDR2 YYDKDF come from the germline V gene (reference sequence). J was trimmed by 4 bases and V by 4 bases; bases with no gene match: 19. This CDR3 is CATSILAGRLGPRRETQYF. Written as DNA, the CDR3 is TGTGCCACCAGCATCCTAGCGGGACGCTTGGGGCCCCGACGAGAGACCCAGTACTTC.

The V and J genes are TRBV12-5 and TRBJ2-3; 8 nucleotides line up with TRBD2. V was clipped by 3 bases and J by 6 bases; unmatched bases: 14. The CDR3 runs to 17 residues. Looked up from germline, CDR1 is LGHNT and CDR2 is FRNRAP. The DNA of the CDR3 is TGTGCTAGTGGTTTTGGTCTCGGGGCGGGAGGAGCGGATACGCAGTATTTT. Amino acids: CASGFGLGAGGADTQYF.

A single count supports this clone. The chain uses TRBV2 and TRBJ2-1; 7 positions match TRBD2. This CDR3 has 17 residues. Germline V gene sequence: CDR1 SNHLY, CDR2 FYNNEI. The V segment lost 0 bases and the J segment 1 base; nucleotides outside the gene matches: 6. The CDR3 here is CASSEARGRASYNEQFF. As DNA, the CDR3 is TGTGCCAGCAGTGAAGCACGGGGGAGGGCTTCCTACAATGAGCAGTTCTTC.

The rearrangement uses TRBV19 and TRBJ2-3, with D perhaps matching TRBD1 (6 bases). The CDR3 is 16 amino acids. Trimming shortened V by 3 bases and J by 5 bases, and 18 bases separated the two germline ends. CDR1 is LNHDA and CDR2 is SQIVND in the germline V gene (reference sequence). DNA of the CDR3: TGTGCCAGTAGTATCGAATGGGCAGGGGTCGGAGATACGCAGTATTTT. Residues: CASSIEWAGVGDTQYF.